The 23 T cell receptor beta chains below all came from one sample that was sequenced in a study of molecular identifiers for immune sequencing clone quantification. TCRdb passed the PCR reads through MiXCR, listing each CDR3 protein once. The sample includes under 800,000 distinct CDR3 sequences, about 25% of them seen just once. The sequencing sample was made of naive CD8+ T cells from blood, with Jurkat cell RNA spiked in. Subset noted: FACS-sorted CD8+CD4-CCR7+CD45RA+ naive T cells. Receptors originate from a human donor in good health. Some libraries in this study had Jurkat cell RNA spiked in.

Here the CDR3 reads CASRHCQDRDRTDTQYF. The CDR3 DNA follows: TGTGCCAGCAGACACTGCCAGGACAGGGATAGGACAGATACGCAGTATTTT. The V call is TRBV12-3 or TRBV12-4, the J call TRBJ2-3, with TRBD1 identical over 8 bases. With 6 bases clipped from V and 3 bases from J, the junction kept 14 bases outside the gene matches. The CDR3 runs to 17 residues.

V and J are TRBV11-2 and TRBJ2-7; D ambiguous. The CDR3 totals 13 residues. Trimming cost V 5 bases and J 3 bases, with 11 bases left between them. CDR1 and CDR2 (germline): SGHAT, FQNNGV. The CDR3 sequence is CASSQSKNYEQYF. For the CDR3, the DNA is TGTGCCAGCAGCCAAAGCAAGAACTACGAGCAGTACTTC. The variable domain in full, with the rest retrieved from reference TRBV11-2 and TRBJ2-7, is EAGVAQSPRYKIIEKRQSVAFWCNPISGHATLYWYQQILGQGPKLLIQFQNNGVVDDSQLPKDRFSAERLKGVDSTLKIQPAKLEDSAVYLCASSQSKNYEQYFGPGTRLTVT.

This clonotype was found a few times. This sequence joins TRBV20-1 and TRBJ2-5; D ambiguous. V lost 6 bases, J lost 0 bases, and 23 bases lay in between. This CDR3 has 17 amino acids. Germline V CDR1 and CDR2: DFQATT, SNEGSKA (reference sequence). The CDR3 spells CSAPEPVRALYQETQYF. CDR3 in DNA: TGCAGTGCCCCCGAGCCCGTTAGGGCCTTGTACCAAGAGACCCAGTACTTC.

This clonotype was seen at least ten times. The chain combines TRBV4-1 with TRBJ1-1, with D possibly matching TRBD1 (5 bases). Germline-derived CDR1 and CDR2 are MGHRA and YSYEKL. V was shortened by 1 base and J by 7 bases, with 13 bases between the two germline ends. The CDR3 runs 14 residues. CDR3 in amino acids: CASSQGARGNEAFF. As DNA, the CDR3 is TGCGCCAGCAGCCAAGGGGCCCGGGGGAATGAAGCTTTCTTT.

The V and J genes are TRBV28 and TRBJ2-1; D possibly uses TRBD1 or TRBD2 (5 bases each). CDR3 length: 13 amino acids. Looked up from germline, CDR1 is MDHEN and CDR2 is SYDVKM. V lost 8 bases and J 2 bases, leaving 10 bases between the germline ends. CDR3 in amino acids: CASRGRAYNEQFF. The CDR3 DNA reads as TGTGCCAGCCGGGGACGGGCCTACAATGAGCAGTTCTTC.

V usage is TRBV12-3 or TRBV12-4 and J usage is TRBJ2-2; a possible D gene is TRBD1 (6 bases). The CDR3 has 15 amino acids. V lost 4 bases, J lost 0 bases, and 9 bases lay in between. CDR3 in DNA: TGTGCCAGCAGTTGGACAGAAACGAACACCGGGGAGCTGTTTTTT. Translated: CASSWTETNTGELFF.

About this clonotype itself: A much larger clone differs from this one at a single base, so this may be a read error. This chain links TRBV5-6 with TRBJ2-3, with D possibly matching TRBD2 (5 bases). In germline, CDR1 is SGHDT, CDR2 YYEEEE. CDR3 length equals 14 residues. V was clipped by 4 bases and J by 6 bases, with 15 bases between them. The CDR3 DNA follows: TGTGCCAGCAGCCACGACGGGGAAGCTGATACGCAGTATTTT. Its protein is CASSHDGEADTQYF.

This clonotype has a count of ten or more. Here the CDR3 reads CASGERMNTEAFF. CDR3 nucleotides: TGTGCCAGCGGGGAGAGAATGAACACTGAAGCTTTCTTT. This sequence joins TRBV2 and TRBJ1-1, with D uncertain. The CDR3 is 13 residues long. Germline V gene sequence: CDR1 SNHLY, CDR2 FYNNEI. V was cut by 8 bases and J by 0 bases, with 10 bases left in between.

The DNA of the CDR3 is TGTGCCAGCAGCCAGCCCCCGACACCTAATAATGAGCAGTTCTTC. This sequence encodes CASSQPPTPNNEQFF. The V and J genes are TRBV7-9 and TRBJ2-1; the D is unclear. Per the germline V gene, CDR1 is SEHNR and CDR2 is FQNEAQ (reference sequence). CDR3 size: 15 residues. The germline V and J ends were trimmed by 5 bases and 7 bases, with 18 bases remaining between them.

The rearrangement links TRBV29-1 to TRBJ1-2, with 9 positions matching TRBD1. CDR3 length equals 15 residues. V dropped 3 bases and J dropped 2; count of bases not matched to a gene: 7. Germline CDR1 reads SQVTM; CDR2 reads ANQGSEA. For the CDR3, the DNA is TGCAGCGTTGAGGATGAGGGGACAGGGAACTATGGCTACACCTTC. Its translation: CSVEDEGTGNYGYTF.

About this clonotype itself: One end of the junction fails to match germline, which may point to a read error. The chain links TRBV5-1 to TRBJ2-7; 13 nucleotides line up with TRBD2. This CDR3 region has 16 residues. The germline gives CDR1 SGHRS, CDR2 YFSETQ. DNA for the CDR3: TGCGCCGGCAGCCCCAGACCGACTAGCGGGAGGTACGAGCAGTACTTC. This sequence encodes CAGSPRPTSGRYEQYF.

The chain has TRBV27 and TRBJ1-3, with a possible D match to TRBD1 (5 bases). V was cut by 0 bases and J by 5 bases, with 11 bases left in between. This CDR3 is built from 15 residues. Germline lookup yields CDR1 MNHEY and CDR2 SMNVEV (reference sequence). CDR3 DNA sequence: TGTGCCAGCAGTTTATCTTCAGGGCTCAGAAACACCATATATTTT. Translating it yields CASSLSSGLRNTIYF.

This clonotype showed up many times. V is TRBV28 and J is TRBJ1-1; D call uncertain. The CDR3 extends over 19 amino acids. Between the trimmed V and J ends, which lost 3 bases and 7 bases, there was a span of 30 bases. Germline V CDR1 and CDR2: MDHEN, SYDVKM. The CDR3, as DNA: TGTGCCAGCAGTTTGAGACGACGGGCCTACGGCACTAGAATTATTGAAGCTTTCTTT. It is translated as CASSLRRRAYGTRIIEAFF.

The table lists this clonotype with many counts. The CDR3 loop is CAWSGLLNEQFF. CDR3 sequence (DNA): TGTGCCTGGAGCGGACTCCTCAATGAGCAGTTCTTC. V and J are TRBV30 and TRBJ2-1; D is possibly TRBD2 (5 bases). The germline V gene encodes CDR1 GTSNPN and CDR2 SVGIG (reference sequence). The CDR3 runs 12 residues. Trimming removed 3 bases from V and 6 bases from J, with 9 bases in between.

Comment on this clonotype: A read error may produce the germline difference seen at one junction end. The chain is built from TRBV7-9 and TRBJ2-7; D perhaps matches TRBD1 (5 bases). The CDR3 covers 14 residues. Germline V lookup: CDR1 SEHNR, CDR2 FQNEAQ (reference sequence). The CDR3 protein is CAGSLQQDPYEQCF. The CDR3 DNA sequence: TGTGCCGGCAGCTTGCAACAGGATCCCTACGAGCAGTGCTTC.

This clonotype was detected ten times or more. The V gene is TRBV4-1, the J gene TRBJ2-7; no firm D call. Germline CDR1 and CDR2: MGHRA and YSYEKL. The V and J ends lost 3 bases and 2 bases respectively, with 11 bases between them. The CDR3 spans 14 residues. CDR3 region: CASSQATLTYEQYF. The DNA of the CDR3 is TGCGCCAGCAGCCAGGCAACTCTGACCTACGAGCAGTACTTC.

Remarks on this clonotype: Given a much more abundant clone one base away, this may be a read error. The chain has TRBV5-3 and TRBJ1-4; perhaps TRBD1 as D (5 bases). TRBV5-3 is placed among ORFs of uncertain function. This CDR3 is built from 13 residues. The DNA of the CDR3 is TGTGCCAGCAGCTTGTGGGGCGGAGAAGAACTGTTTTTT. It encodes CASSLWGGEELFF.

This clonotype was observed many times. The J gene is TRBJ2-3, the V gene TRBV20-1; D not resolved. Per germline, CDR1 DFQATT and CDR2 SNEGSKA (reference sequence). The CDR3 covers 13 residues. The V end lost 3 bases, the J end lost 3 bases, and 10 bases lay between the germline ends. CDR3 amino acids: CSASVLVTDTQYF. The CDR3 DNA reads TGCAGTGCTAGTGTTCTAGTGACAGATACGCAGTATTTT.

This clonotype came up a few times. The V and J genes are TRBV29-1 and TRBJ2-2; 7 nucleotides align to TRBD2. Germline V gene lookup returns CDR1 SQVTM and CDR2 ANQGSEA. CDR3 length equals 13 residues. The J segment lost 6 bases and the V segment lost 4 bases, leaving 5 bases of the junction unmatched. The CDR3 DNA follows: TGCAGCGTTGCGGGGGGTATAGCCGGGGAGCTGTTTTTT. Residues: CSVAGGIAGELFF.

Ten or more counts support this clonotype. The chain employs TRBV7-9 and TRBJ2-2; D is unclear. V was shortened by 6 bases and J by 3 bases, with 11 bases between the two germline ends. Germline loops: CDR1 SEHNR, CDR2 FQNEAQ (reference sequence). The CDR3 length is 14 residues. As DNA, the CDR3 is TGTGCCAGCAGGGCCAGCACGGACACCGGGGAGCTGTTTTTT. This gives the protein CASRASTDTGELFF.

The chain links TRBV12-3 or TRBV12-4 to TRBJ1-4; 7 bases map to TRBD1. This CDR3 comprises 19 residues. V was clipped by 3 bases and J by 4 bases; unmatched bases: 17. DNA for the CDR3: TGTGCCAGCAGTTTTAAATCTGACAGGGAGACACCGGATAATGAAAAACTGTTTTTT. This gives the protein CASSFKSDRETPDNEKLFF.

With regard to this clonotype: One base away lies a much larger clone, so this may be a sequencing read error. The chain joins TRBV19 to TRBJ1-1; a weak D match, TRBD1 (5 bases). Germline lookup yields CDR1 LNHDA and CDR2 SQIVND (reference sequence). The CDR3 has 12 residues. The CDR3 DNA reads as TGTGCCAGTAGTTCGACAGTCCCTGAAGCTTTATTT. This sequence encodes CASSSTVPEALF.

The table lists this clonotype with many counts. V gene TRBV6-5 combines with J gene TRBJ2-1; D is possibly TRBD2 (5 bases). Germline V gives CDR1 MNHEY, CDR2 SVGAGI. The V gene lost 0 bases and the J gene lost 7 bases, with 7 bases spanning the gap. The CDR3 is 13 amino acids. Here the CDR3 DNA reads TGTGCCAGCAGTTACTCGTCGGGGAATGAGCAGTTCTTC. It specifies CASSYSSGNEQFF.